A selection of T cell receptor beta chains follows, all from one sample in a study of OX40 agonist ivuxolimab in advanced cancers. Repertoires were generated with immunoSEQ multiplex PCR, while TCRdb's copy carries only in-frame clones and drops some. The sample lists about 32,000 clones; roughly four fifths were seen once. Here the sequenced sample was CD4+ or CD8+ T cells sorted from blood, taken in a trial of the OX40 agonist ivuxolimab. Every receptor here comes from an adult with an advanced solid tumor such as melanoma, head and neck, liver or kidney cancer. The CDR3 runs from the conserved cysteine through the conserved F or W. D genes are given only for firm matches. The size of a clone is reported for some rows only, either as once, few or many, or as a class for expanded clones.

TGCGCCAGCAGTCAATCAAGCCAGGGGGGAACTAATGAAAAACTGTTTTTT | CASSQSSQGGTNEKLFF | TRBD1 | TRBJ1-4 | TRBV23-1 | NA
TGTGCCTGGAGTGTGAACGGGGCGAGTGGAAACACCATATATTTT | CAWSVNGASGNTIYF | NA | TRBJ1-3 | TRBV30 | once
TGTGCCAGCAGCTTAGGTATAGCGGGAGTTAATGAGCAGTTCTTC | CASSLGIAGVNEQFF | TRBD2 | TRBJ2-1 | TRBV7-9 | NA
TGTGCCAGCAGTGAAATTCGCCTAGCGAGCACCGGGGAGCTGTTTTTT | CASSEIRLASTGELFF | NA | TRBJ2-2 | TRBV2 | few
TGTGCCAGCAGCCGCCAAAATGAAAAACTGTTTTTT | CASSRQNEKLFF | NA | TRBJ1-4 | TRBV5-5 | NA
TGTGCCAGCAGCGACGAGAGATATGGCTACACCTTC | CASSDERYGYTF | NA | TRBJ1-2 | TRBV9 | few
TGTGCCAGCAGTCTCCCTCTACTCGTCTATTATGGCTACACCTTC | CASSLPLLVYYGYTF | NA | TRBJ1-2 | TRBV6-1 | once
TGTGCCAGCAGCCAAGATCAGTGGGCGCCTAATGAGCAGTTCTTC | CASSQDQWAPNEQFF | NA | TRBJ2-1 | TRBV4-2 | once
TGTGCCAGAGCATGGAACAGGGGGCTCGAGGGTAAAGAGACCCAGTACTTC | CARAWNRGLEGKETQYF | NA | TRBJ2-5 | TRBV21-1 | NA
TGTGCCAGTGGACACAGGGAAAACATTCAGTACTTC | CASGHRENIQYF | NA | TRBJ2-4 | TRBV19 | NA
TGTGCCAGCAGTTTCAGGGAGGGCACTGAAGCTTTCTTT | CASSFREGTEAFF | NA | TRBJ1-1 | TRBV27 | NA
TGCGCCAGCAGCTTGGAGGGGGAGAATGGCTACACCTTC | CASSLEGENGYTF | NA | TRBJ1-2 | TRBV5-1 | NA
TGTGCCAGCAGAATACCCGGGACAGGGAATTCACCCCTCCACTTT | CASRIPGTGNSPLHF | TRBD1 | TRBJ1-6 | TRBV5-8 | NA
TGTGCCAGCACTTGGGACAGGGAATCCTATAATTCACCCCTCCACTTT | CASTWDRESYNSPLHF | TRBD1 | TRBJ1-6 | TRBV4-2 | NA
TGCGCCAGCAGCTTGGGATCTCCCCGAGATACGCAGTATTTT | CASSLGSPRDTQYF | NA | TRBJ2-3 | TRBV5-1 | NA
TGTGCCAGCAGCCGCGTAAGAGGGGGGCAGATGAATGAGCAGTTCTTC | CASSRVRGGQMNEQFF | NA | TRBJ2-1 | TRBV7-8 | NA
TGTGCCAGCAGCCAAGGACTAGCGGGAGTAGAGACCCAGTACTTC | CASSQGLAGVETQYF | TRBD2 | TRBJ2-5 | TRBV4-2 | NA
TGTGCCATTTCCCCCCGACTAGCGACGGAGACCCAGTACTTC | CAISPRLATETQYF | TRBD2 | TRBJ2-5 | TRBV10-3 | few
TGTGCCAGCAGTGAAGGGGTAACGGATCCTCAGCCCCAGCATTTT | CASSEGVTDPQPQHF | NA | TRBJ1-5 | TRBV2 | NA
TGCGCCAGCAGGACTAGCTCCATTCAGTACTTC | CASRTSSIQYF | TRBD2 | TRBJ2-4 | TRBV10-2 | NA
TGTGCCAGCAAGCCGGACATACTCTCCTACGAGCAGTACTTC | CASKPDILSYEQYF | NA | TRBJ2-7 | TRBV2 | NA
TGTGCCAGCAGTTTAGAGGGACAGGGGTTGGGGCAGCCCCAGCATTTT | CASSLEGQGLGQPQHF | TRBD1 | TRBJ1-5 | TRBV27 | NA
TGTGCCAGCAGCCCAGGGGGCATTGGCTACACCTTC | CASSPGGIGYTF | TRBD1 | TRBJ1-2 | TRBV28 | NA
TGTGCCAGCAGTTCTACCGGGACAGGCTCAAATGAGCAGTTCTTC | CASSSTGTGSNEQFF | TRBD1 | TRBJ2-1 | TRBV28 | NA
TGCGCCAGCAGCTTGGGAATTCATGACGGTGGAGGGACCCAGTACTTC | CASSLGIHDGGGTQYF | NA | TRBJ2-5 | TRBV5-1 | NA
TGTGCCAGCAGCTTAGCGCTAACAGGGCCCACTGAAGCTTTCTTT | CASSLALTGPTEAFF | NA | TRBJ1-1 | TRBV11-2 | NA
TGTGCCAGCAGCTTCGACGGATTTAACTATGGCTACACCTTC | CASSFDGFNYGYTF | NA | TRBJ1-2 | TRBV11-3 | NA
TGTGCCAGCAGCTTCGGGACAGCCATTTCCCACGAGCAGTACTTC | CASSFGTAISHEQYF | TRBD1 | TRBJ2-7 | TRBV6-5 | once
TGTGCCAGCAGTCGGACCTATAATTCACCCCTCCACTTT | CASSRTYNSPLHF | NA | TRBJ1-6 | TRBV27 | NA
TGTGCCAGCAGCCTCAGAATCGACAGGGACGCCTACGAGCAGTACTTC | CASSLRIDRDAYEQYF | TRBD1 | TRBJ2-7 | TRBV7-9 | NA
TGTGCCAGCACCCTCGAGGGGGGGGCTTGCTCTGGAAACACCATATATTTT | CASTLEGGACSGNTIYF | NA | TRBJ1-3 | TRBV7-9 | NA
TGTGCCAGCAGACTTGTCACCGGGGAGCTGTTTTTT | CASRLVTGELFF | NA | TRBJ2-2 | TRBV28 | NA
TGCAGCGTTGCTACTGGCAGCATGAGCACAGATACGCAGTATTTT | CSVATGSMSTDTQYF | NA | TRBJ2-3 | TRBV29-1 | NA
TGCGCCAGCAGCTTGGGGTCGGGAATCACAGATACGCAGTATTTT | CASSLGSGITDTQYF | NA | TRBJ2-3 | TRBV5-1 | once
TGTGCCACCACCGGGACAGGGGGCCCTATGAACACTGAAGCTTTCTTT | CATTGTGGPMNTEAFF | TRBD1 | TRBJ1-1 | TRBV15 | once
TGTGCCAGCAGCTACCGGGGGGGAGCTAACTATGGCTACACCTTC | CASSYRGGANYGYTF | NA | TRBJ1-2 | TRBV14 | NA
TGTGCCTCCCGGGAGTACAGGGATGAGCAGTTCTTC | CASREYRDEQFF | NA | TRBJ2-1 | TRBV28 | once
TGTGTCAGCAGAAGCGACAGGGGGCTCTATGGCTACACCTTC | CVSRSDRGLYGYTF | TRBD1 | TRBJ1-2 | TRBV2 | NA
TGTGCCAGCAGTTCCCCCCGCGAGCAGTACTTC | CASSSPREQYF | NA | TRBJ2-7 | TRBV28 | NA
TGTGCCAGCAGCTTAATTCGTCGGGGACAGGGCTCCTACAATGAGCAGTTCTTC | CASSLIRRGQGSYNEQFF | TRBD1 | TRBJ2-1 | TRBV7-2 | NA
TGTGCCAGCAGCCCTAGGTTCACAGATACGCAGTATTTT | CASSPRFTDTQYF | NA | TRBJ2-3 | TRBV5-4 | NA
TGTGCCAGCAGTGAATGGTTGGGGGAGTACACTGAAGCTTTCTTT | CASSEWLGEYTEAFF | NA | TRBJ1-1 | TRBV6-1 | NA
TGTGCCAGCAGCCGGACTAGCGGGAATAGTTTCTTC | CASSRTSGNSFF | TRBD2 | TRBJ2-1 | TRBV11-2 | NA
TGTGCCAGCAGCCTAGCGGGTAATAGGAATGAGCAGTTCTTC | CASSLAGNRNEQFF | TRBD2 | TRBJ2-1 | TRBV7-3 | NA
TGTGCCAGCAGCTTAGATGCCCAGTTTAACTATGGCTACACCTTC | CASSLDAQFNYGYTF | NA | TRBJ1-2 | TRBV11-2 | NA
TGTGCCAGCAGAGGGGTTAAGGGTGGCTACACCTTC | CASRGVKGGYTF | NA | TRBJ1-2 | TRBV28 | NA
TGCGCCAGCAGCCAAGAAGGGATACAGGGGGCGCGTCAGCCCCAGCATTTT | CASSQEGIQGARQPQHF | TRBD1 | TRBJ1-5 | TRBV4-1 | NA